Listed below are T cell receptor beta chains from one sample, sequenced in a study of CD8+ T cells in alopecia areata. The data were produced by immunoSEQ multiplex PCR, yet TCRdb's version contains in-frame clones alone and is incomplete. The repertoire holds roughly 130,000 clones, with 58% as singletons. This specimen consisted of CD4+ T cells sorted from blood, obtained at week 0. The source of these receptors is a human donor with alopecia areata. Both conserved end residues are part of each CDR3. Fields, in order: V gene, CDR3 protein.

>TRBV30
CAWSSTGRKLFF
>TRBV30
CAWSVPRLAGGPKGNTGELFF
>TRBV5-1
CASSPDADQPQHF
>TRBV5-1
CASSLGGTANVYEQYF
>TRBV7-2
CASSLVGQGTDTQYF
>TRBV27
CASRLGQGAQEQYF
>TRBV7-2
CASSLDSPGGYTF
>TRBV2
CASSEIGEETQYF
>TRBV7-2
CASSRAGAEYNEQFF
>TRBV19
CASGGLYEQYF
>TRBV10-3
CAINIAGDVDTQYF